What follows are 15 T cell receptor beta chains derived from one specimen sequenced in a study of Graves' ophthalmopathy and Graves' hyperthyroidism. The TCR beta CDR3 regions underwent amplification from RNA transcripts. After a first-round RT-PCR with HTBI primers, a second-round multiplex PCR was run. TCRdb used MiXCR to reprocess the multiplex PCR reads, holding one entry per CDR3 protein. The sample contains about 620,000 distinct CDR3 sequences, 22% of which appear only once. Sequenced material: peripheral blood. The receptors here all came from a woman under 30 with stable Graves' hyperthyroidism. Some clones in this sample may be carry-over from other donors' samples.

This clonotype has just a few counts. The gene calls are TRBV14 and TRBJ1-1, with 7 positions matching TRBD1. The ends lost 5 bases at V and 4 bases at J; junction bases unmatched: 10. Germline CDR1 and CDR2: SGHDN and FVKESK. The CDR3 is 15 residues long. The CDR3 nucleotides are TGTGCCAGCAGCGCAGACAGGGTTTTTGGCACTGAAGCTTTCTTT. Residues: CASSADRVFGTEAFF.

This clonotype was picked up many times. The V and J genes are TRBV7-2 and TRBJ1-6; D remains unclear. Germline V gives CDR1 SGHTA, CDR2 FQGNSA. The CDR3 runs to 12 residues. The ends were cut back, 3 bases at V and 10 bases at J, with 7 bases in the middle. The CDR3 here is CASSFYGSPLHF. In DNA, the CDR3 is TGTGCCAGCAGCTTCTACGGATCACCCCTCCACTTT.

Comment on this clonotype: A much larger clone lies a single base off, so this may be a read error. The chain has TRBV2 and TRBJ2-2, with 8 bases fitting TRBD1. Germline CDR1 reads SNHLY; CDR2 reads FYNNEI. This CDR3 contains 13 residues. DNA for the CDR3: TGTGTCAGCAGGGGGCCCTTCTACGGGGAGCTGTTTTTT. This encodes CVSRGPFYGELFF.

This clonotype was seen at least ten times. The chain joins TRBV12-3 or TRBV12-4 to TRBJ1-1; D is uncertain. V shed 3 bases and J shed 7 bases, with 6 bases lying between them. The CDR3 loop spans 11 amino acids. Here the CDR3 DNA reads TGTGCCAGCAGTTTCTCAGGTGAAGCTTTCTTT. This gives the protein CASSFSGEAFF.

This chain links TRBV25-1 with TRBJ1-3, with D tentatively TRBD1 (6 bases). Germline lookup yields CDR1 MGHDK and CDR2 SYGVNS. The CDR3 runs to 20 residues. The ends were cut back, 5 bases at V and 4 bases at J, with 30 bases in the middle. CDR3 nucleotide sequence: TGTGCCAGCAGTAGGGGGTGGGGTCTAATGATCCCACAGGACGGAAACACCATATATTTT. Protein product: CASSRGWGLMIPQDGNTIYF.

This clonotype has a count of ten or more. The genes are TRBV20-1 and TRBJ1-6, with no clear D. Germline loops: CDR1 DFQATT, CDR2 SNEGSKA (reference sequence). The CDR3 extends over 13 amino acids. Trimming took 7 bases from V and 4 from J, leaving 11 bases between them. CDR3 sequence reads: CSVGQAYNSPLHF. The CDR3 DNA is TGCAGTGTGGGTCAGGCGTATAATTCACCCCTCCACTTT.

As regards this clonotype: A much more abundant neighbour one base away suggests this may be a read error. The chain has TRBV5-1 and TRBJ1-1; D uncertain. The germline CDR1 and CDR2 sequences are SGHRS and YFSETQ. Trimming pared 4 bases from V and 1 base from J, leaving 11 bases between. The CDR3 spans 14 residues. CDR3 in amino acids: CASSAPDGNTEAFF. In DNA form, the CDR3 reads TGCGCCAGCAGCGCCCCCGACGGGAACACTGAAGCTTTCTTT.

To note about this clonotype: A much larger clone sits a single nucleotide away, making a read error possible. The chain joins TRBV7-3 to TRBJ1-2; D gene ambiguous. The CDR3 runs to 12 residues. Germline assignment: CDR1 SGHTA and CDR2 FQGTGA. Deletions cut 6 bases from V and 8 bases from J, with 13 bases between. The CDR3 sequence: CASSRVGEGYTF. CDR3 nucleotide sequence: TGTGCCAGCAGTCGCGTGGGTGAGGGCTACACCTTC.

This clonotype was counted ten times or more. The chain uses TRBV27 and TRBJ2-7; D ambiguous. V gave up 2 bases and J gave up 2 bases, with 10 bases separating them. CDR3 length: 14 amino acids. Germline V gene data show CDR1 as MNHEY and CDR2 as SMNVEV (reference sequence). The CDR3 region has the DNA TGTGCCAGCAGTTTAGGCGGTAGACCCTACGAGCAGTACTTC. Amino acid sequence: CASSLGGRPYEQYF.

This clonotype came up many times. The rearrangement uses TRBV29-1 and TRBJ1-1, with D maybe TRBD1 (5 bases). Germline CDR1 and CDR2: SQVTM and ANQGSEA. This CDR3 has 11 amino acids. Deletions cut 7 bases from V and 5 bases from J, with 11 bases between. The CDR3 DNA follows: TGCAGCGGGGGACGACAGACTGAAGCTTTCTTT. This translates into CSGGRQTEAFF.

This clonotype was detected many times. The chain carries TRBV14 and TRBJ2-7, with D unclear. V was trimmed by 3 bases and J by 0 bases, leaving 12 bases between them. The CDR3 is 15 residues long. Per the germline V gene, CDR1 is SGHDN and CDR2 is FVKESK. CDR3 amino acids: CASSHQFDTSYEQYF. CDR3 sequence (DNA): TGTGCCAGCAGCCACCAATTTGACACCTCCTACGAGCAGTACTTC.

The CDR3 region is CASRATGTGELFF. CDR3 DNA: TGTGCCAGCAGGGCGACAGGGACCGGGGAGCTGTTTTTT. This rearrangement joins TRBV2 to TRBJ2-2; 7 positions match TRBD1. CDR3 length: 13 residues. Germline lookup yields CDR1 SNHLY and CDR2 FYNNEI. V shed 6 bases, J shed 5 bases, and the junction held 3 bases outside the gene matches. The whole variable domain, remainder taken from reference TRBV2 and TRBJ2-2, is EPEVTQTPSHQVTQMGQEVILRCVPISNHLYFYWYRQILGQKVEFLVSFYNNEISEKSEIFDDQFSVERPDGSNFTLKIRSTKLEDSAMYFCASRATGTGELFFGEGSRLTVL.

In this sample, this clonotype turned up a few times. V and J are TRBV12-3 or TRBV12-4 and TRBJ1-1; 12 bases are shared with TRBD1. Losses at the gene ends were 2 bases for V and 5 bases for J; bases not matched to a gene: 6. The CDR3 is 16 residues long. CDR3 nucleotide sequence: TGTGCCAGCAGTTTAAGGGACAGGGGGCCAAGGACTGAAGCTTTCTTT. It encodes CASSLRDRGPRTEAFF.

This clonotype was recorded at least ten times. The V gene is TRBV19, the J gene TRBJ2-7; D might be TRBD2 (5 bases). V gave up 9 bases and J gave up 2 bases, with 20 bases separating them. The CDR3 loop spans 15 amino acids. Germline V gives CDR1 LNHDA, CDR2 SQIVND (reference sequence). DNA for the CDR3: TGTGCCAGCAGGACTCGGGCGGTCCACCCCTACGAGCAGTACTTC. As protein: CASRTRAVHPYEQYF.

Points on this clonotype: With a much larger clone just one base away, this may be a read error. In this CDR3 the conserved last residue, phenylalanine or tryptophan, is missing, so a read error is likely. The rearrangement links TRBV20-1 to TRBJ1-2, with TRBD1 matching 7 bases. The V and J ends lost 5 bases and 6 bases, in that order; junction bases with no gene match: 6. The germline gives CDR1 DFQATT, CDR2 SNEGSKA (reference sequence). CDR3 size: 12 residues. The CDR3 reads CSAPLTGNGYTL. CDR3 DNA sequence: TGCAGTGCTCCGTTGACAGGGAATGGCTACACCCTC.